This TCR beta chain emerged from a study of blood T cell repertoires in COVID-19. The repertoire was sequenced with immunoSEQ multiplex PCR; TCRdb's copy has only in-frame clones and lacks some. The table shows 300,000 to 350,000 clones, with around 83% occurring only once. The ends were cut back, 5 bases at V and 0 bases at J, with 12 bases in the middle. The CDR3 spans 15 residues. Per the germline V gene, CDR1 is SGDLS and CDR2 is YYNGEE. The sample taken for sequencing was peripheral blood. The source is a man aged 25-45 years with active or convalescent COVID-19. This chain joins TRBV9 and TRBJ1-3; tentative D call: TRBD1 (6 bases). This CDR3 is CASSADSYSGNTIYF. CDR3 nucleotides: TGTGCCAGCAGTGCGGACAGCTACTCTGGAAACACCATATATTTT.